This T cell receptor (beta chain) was recorded in a study of vaccination effects on CD4 cells after COVID-19. Antigen-specific CD4+ T cells were expanded (with viral peptide pools) by the ViraFEST assay ahead of sequencing. The authors isolated CD4+ T cells after around 10 days of culture. Of the BNT162b2 and mRNA-1273 vaccines, participants received two doses of one or the other. Half the medium was replaced with IL-2 medium on days 3 and 7. The germline V gene encodes CDR1 SGHKS and CDR2 YYEKEE (reference sequence). After removal of 4 bases from V and 2 bases from J, the junction contained 6 bases not matched to a gene. The CDR3 extends over 14 amino acids. As regards this clone: Its antigen remains unknown.

Some clones are missing from TCRdb's copy, which holds only in-frame ones; the method was immunoSEQ multiplex PCR. The repertoire consists of approximately 31,000 clones, with about 70% occurring once and the leading ten covering roughly 12%. The TCR was taken from a human donor who received a COVID-19 vaccine. This specimen was CD4+ T cells from PBMCs cultured with HCoV-229E spike peptides, taken after COVID-19 vaccination. V gene TRBV5-5 combines with J gene TRBJ2-7; 7 bases are shared with TRBD2. Written as DNA, the CDR3 is TGTGCCAGCAGCCTAGCGGACTACGCCTACGAGCAGTACTTC. As protein: CASSLADYAYEQYF.